These 18 T cell receptor beta chains were sequenced from one sample in a study of neoadjuvant nivolumab and ipilimumab in lung cancer. This table comes from immunoSEQ multiplex PCR, and its TCRdb copy is limited to in-frame clones, with some not included. Altogether about 9,000 clones are present, under 90% being singletons, with the ten largest covering roughly 8%. This specimen consisted of tumor tissue, obtained after neoadjuvant nivolumab, alone or with ipilimumab, at or shortly before surgery. The source of these receptors is an adult with non-small cell lung cancer.

V usage is TRBV9 and J usage is TRBJ1-5; D not certain. This CDR3 has 14 amino acids. Germline CDR1 SGDLS, CDR2 YYNGEE. V was pared by 3 bases and J by 3 bases, with 10 bases between. The chain's CDR3 is CASSGREYNQPQHF. In DNA, the CDR3 is TGTGCCAGCAGCGGGAGGGAGTACAATCAGCCCCAGCATTTT. The full variable domain, its missing parts supplied by reference TRBV9 and TRBJ1-5, is DSGVTQTPKHLITATGQRVTLRCSPRSGDLSVYWYQQSLDQGLQFLIQYYNGEERAKGNILERFSAQQFPDLHSELNLSSLELGDSALYFCASSGREYNQPQHFGDGTRLSIL.

The CDR3 bases are TGTGCCAGCAGCCTGGAGGGGAGAAGGAACACTGAAGCTTTCTTT. Residues: CASSLEGRRNTEAFF. V is TRBV5-6 and J is TRBJ1-1, with a tentative D call TRBD1 (5 bases). From germline, CDR1 is SGHDT and CDR2 YYEEEE. The V end lost 4 bases, the J end lost 1 base, and 14 bases lay between the germline ends. This CDR3 region has 15 residues.

V gene TRBV11-1 combines with J gene TRBJ1-1, with D perhaps TRBD1 (6 bases). The V gene's germline CDR1 is SGHAT and CDR2 FQDESV (reference sequence). V dropped 4 bases and J dropped 1 base, with 16 bases sitting between them. This CDR3 contains 16 residues. This chain's CDR3 is CASSSNTGSGNTEAFF. DNA of the CDR3: TGTGCCAGCAGCTCTAACACAGGGTCGGGGAACACTGAAGCTTTCTTT.

V and J are TRBV11-2 and TRBJ1-3; D may be TRBD1 (6 bases). Germline loops: CDR1 SGHAT, CDR2 FQNNGV. V lost 6 bases and J lost 1, with 22 bases in between. CDR3 length: 18 residues. CDR3 sequence (DNA): TGTGCCAGCAGTCCGAGACAGGCGAACCTCTTGTCTGGAAACACCATATATTTT. Encoded protein: CASSPRQANLLSGNTIYF.

The chain uses TRBV5-1 and TRBJ1-4; 7 bases fit TRBD1. Germline assignment: CDR1 SGHRS and CDR2 YFSETQ. After removal of 4 bases from V and 4 bases from J, the junction contained 7 bases not matched to a gene. The CDR3 is 15 residues long. The chain's CDR3 is CASSLGQPLNEKLFF. In DNA form, the CDR3 reads TGCGCCAGCAGCCTGGGACAGCCCCTTAATGAAAAACTGTTTTTT.

This chain uses TRBV9 with TRBJ2-2, with a weak D call TRBD2 (6 bases). Per germline, CDR1 SGDLS and CDR2 YYNGEE. Trimming shortened V by 2 bases and J by 6 bases, and 14 bases separated the two germline ends. CDR3 length equals 15 residues. For the CDR3, the DNA is TGTGCCAGCAGCGTCGACGGGAGAGCGTCCGGGGAGCTGTTTTTT. Translating gives CASSVDGRASGELFF.

The chain links TRBV5-6 to TRBJ2-5; D gene unclear. Trimming pared 3 bases from V and 3 bases from J, leaving 9 bases between. CDR1 is SGHDT, CDR2 YYEEEE, per germline. This CDR3 has 13 residues. The CDR3 DNA is TGTGCCAGCAGCTCCGAACGTAAAGAGACCCAGTACTTC. It codes for CASSSERKETQYF.

The chain carries TRBV14 and TRBJ2-2, with D tentatively TRBD2 (6 bases). Germline CDR1 and CDR2: SGHDN and FVKESK. V was clipped by 0 bases and J by 3 bases, with 8 bases between them. CDR3 length: 15 residues. The CDR3 sequence is CASSQEWGDTGELFF. In DNA, the CDR3 is TGTGCCAGCAGCCAAGAGTGGGGGGACACCGGGGAGCTGTTTTTT.

The V and J genes are TRBV19 and TRBJ1-5, with D uncertain. CDR3 size: 13 residues. Germline CDR1 LNHDA, CDR2 SQIVND (reference sequence). V was trimmed by 9 bases and J by 4 bases, leaving 13 bases between them. For the CDR3, the DNA is TGTGCCAGGCGCTTGAGGATTAATCAGCCCCAGCATTTT. Amino acids: CARRLRINQPQHF.

The chain uses TRBV20-1 and TRBJ1-3; no reliable D call. Trimming took 1 base from V and 10 from J, leaving 8 bases between them. Germline loops: CDR1 DFQATT, CDR2 SNEGSKA (reference sequence). There are 11 residues in the CDR3. The CDR3 DNA sequence: TGCAGTGCTAGAGGCGAGGTTACCATATATTTT. Its translation: CSARGEVTIYF.

The chain links TRBV5-1 to TRBJ2-1, with D possibly being TRBD2 (7 bases). In germline, CDR1 is SGHRS, CDR2 YFSETQ. V was cut by 0 bases and J by 6 bases, with 16 bases left in between. The CDR3 runs 16 residues. The DNA of the CDR3 is TGCGCCAGCAGCTTGGCCGACGCGGGGGCCCTCAATGAGCAGTTCTTC. Residues: CASSLADAGALNEQFF.

V usage is TRBV6-1 and J usage is TRBJ1-1; D may be TRBD1 (5 bases). Trimming removed 11 bases from V and 0 bases from J, with 10 bases in between. CDR1 is MNHNS, CDR2 SASEGT, per germline. The CDR3 runs 12 residues. CDR3 DNA sequence: TGTGCCGAGGAAGGGGTGAACACTGAAGCTTTCTTT. Protein: CAEEGVNTEAFF.

V is TRBV29-1 and J is TRBJ1-2; D is possibly TRBD1 (5 bases). The germline V and J ends were trimmed by 1 base and 0 bases, with 6 bases remaining between them. The CDR3 loop spans 13 amino acids. Per germline, CDR1 SQVTM and CDR2 ANQGSEA. CDR3 DNA sequence: TGCAGCGTTGAAGGAGGGGCTAACTATGGCTACACCTTC. Residues: CSVEGGANYGYTF.

The chain combines TRBV5-6 with TRBJ2-1; D is unresolved. This CDR3 comprises 15 residues. Trimming pared 7 bases from V and 5 bases from J, leaving 19 bases between. CDR1 is SGHDT, CDR2 YYEEEE, per germline. The CDR3 nucleotides read TGTGCCAGCGGGTTCAACATGGGCCTAAACAATGAGCAGTTCTTC. It codes for CASGFNMGLNNEQFF.

The chain recombines TRBV19 with TRBJ1-2; no clear D gene. The CDR3 is 16 residues long. The V end lost 0 bases, the J end lost 5 bases, and 16 bases lay between the germline ends. CDR1 is LNHDA and CDR2 is SQIVND in the germline V gene (reference sequence). The CDR3 spells CASSIDHQGGSYGYTF. CDR3 bases: TGTGCCAGTAGTATAGATCACCAAGGAGGAAGTTATGGCTACACCTTC.

The chain combines TRBV5-1 with TRBJ1-5; D unclear. CDR1 and CDR2 from the germline V gene are SGHRS and YFSETQ. Trimming took 1 base from V and 4 from J, leaving 12 bases between them. This CDR3 comprises 15 residues. CDR3 in amino acids: CASSLTGVGNQPQHF. CDR3 in DNA: TGCGCCAGCAGCTTGACGGGTGTTGGGAATCAGCCCCAGCATTTT.

The rearrangement joins TRBV18 to TRBJ2-7; D remains unclear. The CDR3 spans 12 residues. The V and J ends lost 3 bases and 5 bases respectively, with 8 bases between them. The V gene's germline CDR1 is KGHSH and CDR2 LQKENI. CDR3 sequence reads: CASSPQGNEQYF. The CDR3 coding sequence is TGTGCCAGCTCACCGCAAGGGAACGAGCAGTACTTC.

As to this clone: Its ends do not fully match the called genes, so a read error is possible. V is TRBV27 and J is TRBJ2-7; D tentatively fits TRBD1 or TRBD2 (6 bases each). Germline V gene lookup returns CDR1 MNHEY and CDR2 SMNVEV (reference sequence). The CDR3 has 17 residues. The CDR3 spells CASSLGGQRRDGSMRRF. CDR3 nucleotide sequence: TGTGCCAGCAGTTTAGGGGGACAAAGACGGGACGGGAGTATGCGCCGGTTC.